One and the same sample provided the 19 T cell receptor beta chains below, sequenced in a study of shared clonotypes between healthy human individuals (dated by TCRdb to 2020 to 2022). The method behind the library was the immunoSEQ multiplex PCR assay. TCRdb's version of the immuneACCESS table is confined to in-frame rearrangements and falls short of the full clone set. An unresolved V gene accounts for under half of the shortfall where checked; the remainder is of unknown origin. This sample has about 2,500,000 clones in its table, and more than 80% of those were observed once. The ten largest make up roughly 0.14% of the sample. Sequences were obtained from naive CD4+ T cells sorted from blood. What the cell subset or site label conveys for this sample: CD45RA+ positively selected. The origin of the receptors is a man between 18 and 29 years old in good health.

CDR3: CASSYGEPPYEQYF. The DNA for the CDR3 is TGCGCCAGCAGCTACGGGGAGCCTCCCTACGAGCAGTACTTC. This rearrangement joins TRBV4-3 to TRBJ2-7, with D perhaps matching TRBD2 (5 bases). V lost 5 bases and J 2 bases, leaving 13 bases between the germline ends. The germline gives CDR1 LGHNA, CDR2 YSLEER. The CDR3 sequence is 14 residues long.

V usage is TRBV13 and J usage is TRBJ2-1; the match to TRBD2 covers 7 bases. The germline V gene has CDR1 PRHDT and CDR2 FYEKMQ (reference sequence). J lost 4 bases, V lost 0 bases, and 12 bases had no gene match. The CDR3 consists of 18 residues. DNA for the CDR3: TGTGCCAGCAGCTTAGGAATGCTTGGGGGGGAGTTGTACAATGAGCAGTTCTTC. Protein sequence: CASSLGMLGGELYNEQFF.

J is TRBJ1-6 and V is TRBV6-6, with 9 positions matching TRBD1. The CDR3 has 14 amino acids. Germline V gene sequence: CDR1 MNHNY, CDR2 SVGAGI (reference sequence). The ends lost 5 bases at V and 7 bases at J; junction bases unmatched: 3. The CDR3 reads CASSRQGDNSPLHF. The CDR3 bases are TGTGCCAGCAGTAGACAGGGGGACAATTCACCCCTCCACTTT.

The V and J genes are TRBV7-2 and TRBJ2-1; D is ambiguous. Germline loops: CDR1 SGHTA, CDR2 FQGNSA. V was trimmed by 4 bases and J by 8 bases, leaving 18 bases between them. There are 15 residues in the CDR3. DNA of the CDR3: TGTGCCAGCAGCTCCGAGGTGACTCGAGGCCATGAGCAGTTCTTC. Translating it yields CASSSEVTRGHEQFF.

The chain couples TRBV28 to TRBJ1-1, with D unresolved. Trimming shortened V by 8 bases and J by 4 bases, and 8 bases separated the two germline ends. Germline values: CDR1 MDHEN, CDR2 SYDVKM. The CDR3 runs to 11 residues. CDR3 protein: CASGKSTEAFF. The CDR3 coding sequence is TGTGCCAGCGGGAAGAGCACTGAAGCTTTCTTT.

In nucleotides, the CDR3 is TGCGCCAGCAGCTTCGAAAACGGCGAGAGATCACCCCTCCACTTT. Translating gives CASSFENGERSPLHF. The chain is built from TRBV5-1 and TRBJ1-6, with D uncertain. CDR3 size: 15 residues. The V end lost 2 bases, the J end lost 10 bases, and 16 bases lay between the germline ends. Germline V gene lookup returns CDR1 SGHRS and CDR2 YFSETQ.

In the case of this clone: Other DNA sequences within the sample encode an identical CDR3. This chain links TRBV6-1 with TRBJ1-2, with TRBD1 matching over 8 bases. The germline V gene encodes CDR1 MNHNS and CDR2 SASEGT. CDR3 size: 14 residues. Unmatched junction bases numbered 6, after V lost 1 base and J lost 8 bases. CDR3 loop: CASSEGQGAYGYTF. In DNA, the CDR3 is TGTGCCAGCAGTGAAGGGCAGGGGGCTTACGGCTACACCTTC.

V usage is TRBV7-9 and J usage is TRBJ2-1, with D unclear. Trimming left V 1 base short and J 9 bases short, with 10 bases between. The CDR3 runs to 13 residues. The germline CDR1 and CDR2 sequences are SEHNR and FQNEAQ (reference sequence). The DNA of the CDR3 is TGTGCCAGCAGCTTAGGCCCACTCCCTGAGCAGTTCTTC. It specifies CASSLGPLPEQFF.

The genes are TRBV18 and TRBJ1-2; D is possibly TRBD1 (6 bases). The germline gives CDR1 KGHSH, CDR2 LQKENI. The CDR3 contains 15 residues. The V and J ends lost 3 bases and 0 bases respectively, with 11 bases between them. The CDR3 spells CASSPRDTSNYGYTF. The CDR3 bases are TGTGCCAGCTCACCGCGGGACACCTCTAACTATGGCTACACCTTC.

The J gene is TRBJ2-1, the V gene TRBV10-2; D call uncertain. This CDR3 comprises 18 residues. V lost 0 bases and J lost 0, with 15 bases in between. Per germline, CDR1 WSHSY and CDR2 SAAADI. The CDR3 bases are TGCGCCAGCAGTGAGTCGACTCTATCATCTCCCTCCTACAATGAGCAGTTCTTC. It encodes CASSESTLSSPSYNEQFF.

The chain uses TRBV25-1 and TRBJ2-3; 10 nucleotides align to TRBD2. Germline V gives CDR1 MGHDK, CDR2 SYGVNS. The CDR3 is made up of 18 amino acids. Germline trimming cut 1 base from V and 2 bases from J; bases unmatched to any gene: 9. The CDR3 protein is CASSELGSSGGPTDTQYF. The CDR3 DNA follows: TGTGCCAGCAGTGAATTGGGGTCTAGCGGGGGCCCCACAGATACGCAGTATTTT.

This clone was picked up one time. The gene calls are TRBV6-4 and TRBJ1-2, with 12 bases that match TRBD1. The trim removed 4 bases at V and 4 bases at J, leaving 4 bases unmatched. The CDR3 loop spans 15 amino acids. The germline V gene encodes CDR1 MRHNA and CDR2 SNTAGT. CDR3 sequence reads: CASSVGTGGIYGYTF. For the CDR3, the DNA is TGTGCCAGCAGTGTGGGGACAGGGGGCATCTATGGCTACACCTTC.

The V and J genes are TRBV10-2 and TRBJ1-3, with 12 bases that match TRBD1. The CDR3 loop spans 17 amino acids. The germline V gene has CDR1 WSHSY and CDR2 SAAADI. V was pared by 6 bases and J by 3 bases, with 9 bases of the junction left unmatched. CDR3 sequence (DNA): TGCGCCAGCAGCGCCCGGGACAGGGGGCCAGGTGGAAACACCATATATTTT. Translation gives CASSARDRGPGGNTIYF.

Comment on this clone: The same CDR3 is also encoded by other DNA sequences in this sample. The genes are TRBV28 and TRBJ2-7; D is possibly TRBD2 (7 bases). CDR3 size: 14 residues. Germline V lookup: CDR1 MDHEN, CDR2 SYDVKM. V gave up 2 bases and J gave up 2 bases, with 10 bases separating them. The CDR3 loop reads CASSLGGGPYEQYF. The CDR3 DNA reads TGTGCCAGCAGTTTAGGGGGGGGCCCCTACGAGCAGTACTTC.

Worth noting for this clone: One junction end does not reproduce the germline sequence, and a read error may be involved. The V call is TRBV5-1, the J call TRBJ2-2; D may be TRBD2 (6 bases). The CDR3 loop spans 15 amino acids. Germline loops: CDR1 SGHRS, CDR2 YFSETQ. In DNA form, the CDR3 reads TGCGCCAACAGCTTGATCGTGGGGGGAACCGGGGAGCTGTTTTTT. Translating gives CANSLIVGGTGELFF.

The CDR3 spells CASSARTGNTEAFF. The CDR3 DNA follows: TGTGCCAGCAGCGCCCGGACAGGGAACACTGAAGCTTTCTTT. The rearrangement links TRBV5-6 to TRBJ1-1; 7 bases match TRBD1. The CDR3 totals 14 residues. The ends lost 4 bases at V and 1 base at J; junction bases unmatched: 4. The germline CDR1 and CDR2 sequences are SGHDT and YYEEEE.

The chain combines TRBV5-1 with TRBJ2-3, with a tentative D call TRBD1 (5 bases). This CDR3 comprises 15 residues. V lost 5 bases to trimming and J lost 4 bases, with 17 bases between them. Looked up from germline, CDR1 is SGHRS and CDR2 is YFSETQ. CDR3 residues: CASSQRPQGPDTQYF. The CDR3 region has the DNA TGCGCCAGCAGTCAAAGGCCCCAGGGCCCAGATACGCAGTATTTT.

The CDR3 bases are TGTGCCATCAGTCCACAGTCCTACGAGCAGTACTTC. Translation gives CAISPQSYEQYF. V usage is TRBV10-3 and J usage is TRBJ2-7, with no clear D. V shed 5 bases and J shed 1 base, with 6 bases lying between them. This CDR3 region has 12 residues. Germline V gene data show CDR1 as ENHRY and CDR2 as SYGVKD.

The rearrangement links TRBV2 to TRBJ2-1, with 14 nucleotides matching TRBD2. From germline, CDR1 is SNHLY and CDR2 FYNNEI. CDR3 size: 16 residues. The ends lost 5 bases at V and 8 bases at J; junction bases unmatched: 8. As DNA, the CDR3 is TGTGCCAGCAGTTTGACGGGACTAGCGGGAGTCGATGAGCAGTTCTTC. It translates to CASSLTGLAGVDEQFF. Full variable domain (remainder filled in from reference TRBV2 and TRBJ2-1): EPEVTQTPSHQVTQMGQEVILRCVPISNHLYFYWYRQILGQKVEFLVSFYNNEISEKSEIFDDQFSVERPDGSNFTLKIRSTKLEDSAMYFCASSLTGLAGVDEQFFGPGTRLTVL.